The rows below give T cell receptor beta chains drawn from one sample of a study of vaccination and CD4 T cells after COVID-19. In TCRdb, the PCR reads were re-called with MiXCR into one record per CDR3 protein. Seen here are about 17,000 distinct CDR3 sequences, approximately 48% observed once, and the top ten hold 10% to 15%. Their specific antigens are unknown. This material consisted of CD4+ T cells from blood, cultured in vitro, taken about 7 months after SARS-CoV-2 vaccination. The origin of the receptors is a human donor who had recovered from COVID-19. CDR3s include the opening cysteine and the closing phenylalanine or tryptophan. Each record gives: clone size, J gene, V gene, D gene, CDR3 DNA, CDR3 protein. A D gene is named only where the DNA matches it firmly. Size values are once, few and many counts, or a class for expanded clones, and some rows have none.

clone_size: .; j_call: TRBJ2-1; v_call: TRBV7-2; d_call: .; cdr3_nt: TGTGCCAGCAGTCGGGTCCTGGGTAGTTCCTACAATGAGCAGTTCTTC; cdr3_aa: CASSRVLGSSYNEQFF
clone_size: .; j_call: TRBJ1-2; v_call: TRBV11-1; d_call: .; cdr3_nt: TGTGCCAGCAGCCAAGCTAACTATGGCTACACCTTC; cdr3_aa: CASSQANYGYTF
clone_size: few; j_call: TRBJ2-5; v_call: TRBV7-9; d_call: .; cdr3_nt: TGTGCCAGCAGCTTAGACGCGTGGGAGACCCAGTACTTC; cdr3_aa: CASSLDAWETQYF
clone_size: .; j_call: TRBJ2-1; v_call: TRBV10-3; d_call: .; cdr3_nt: TGTGCCATCAGTGGGGTTGGGCGAAGTTCCTACAATGAGCAGTTCTTC; cdr3_aa: CAISGVGRSSYNEQFF
clone_size: few; j_call: TRBJ1-5; v_call: TRBV15; d_call: .; cdr3_nt: TGTGCCACCAGCAGAGATCACAACGACAGGATTTATCAGCCCCAGCATTTT; cdr3_aa: CATSRDHNDRIYQPQHF
clone_size: .; j_call: TRBJ2-5; v_call: TRBV25-1; d_call: .; cdr3_nt: TGTGCCAGCAGTGAAACCGAGACCCAGTACTTC; cdr3_aa: CASSETETQYF
clone_size: once; j_call: TRBJ1-6; v_call: TRBV27; d_call: .; cdr3_nt: TGTGCCAGCAGTTTGGAGGGGGGCTATAATTCACCCCTCCACTTT; cdr3_aa: CASSLEGGYNSPLHF
clone_size: .; j_call: TRBJ2-1; v_call: TRBV7-2; d_call: TRBD1; cdr3_nt: TGTGCCAGCAGAAATAGGAGGACAGGGGGTTACAATGAGCAGTTCTTC; cdr3_aa: CASRNRRTGGYNEQFF
clone_size: .; j_call: TRBJ2-7; v_call: TRBV15; d_call: TRBD1; cdr3_nt: TGTGCCACCAGCAGAGCAGCAGGGGGTTTCTACGAGCAGTACTTC; cdr3_aa: CATSRAAGGFYEQYF
clone_size: .; j_call: TRBJ1-2; v_call: TRBV27; d_call: TRBD1; cdr3_nt: TGTGCCAGCAAAACGGACAGGGGCGATGGCTACACCTTC; cdr3_aa: CASKTDRGDGYTF
clone_size: .; j_call: TRBJ1-5; v_call: TRBV6-5; d_call: .; cdr3_nt: TGTGCCAGCAGTTTCCCCGCGGGGGAAGATAGCAATCAGCCCCAGCATTTT; cdr3_aa: CASSFPAGEDSNQPQHF
clone_size: .; j_call: TRBJ1-2; v_call: TRBV2; d_call: TRBD1; cdr3_nt: TGTGCCAGCAGTGAGGGACAGGGCTTCTATGGCTACACCTTC; cdr3_aa: CASSEGQGFYGYTF
clone_size: .; j_call: TRBJ2-1; v_call: TRBV24-1; d_call: TRBD2; cdr3_nt: TGTGCCACCAGTGATTTGCGGCTAGCGGGAAACAATGAGCAGTTCTTC; cdr3_aa: CATSDLRLAGNNEQFF
clone_size: .; j_call: TRBJ1-1; v_call: TRBV7-3; d_call: .; cdr3_nt: TGTGCCAGCAGCTTAGACAGCCAGAACACTGAAGCTTTCTTT; cdr3_aa: CASSLDSQNTEAFF
clone_size: .; j_call: TRBJ2-3; v_call: TRBV7-2; d_call: .; cdr3_nt: TGTGCCAGCAGCCTCAGTGCTCTAGACTCAGATACGCAGTATTTT; cdr3_aa: CASSLSALDSDTQYF
clone_size: few; j_call: TRBJ1-1; v_call: TRBV20-1; d_call: .; cdr3_nt: TGCAGTGCTAGTCGACAGATCGAAGCTTTCTTT; cdr3_aa: CSASRQIEAFF
clone_size: .; j_call: TRBJ1-1; v_call: TRBV19; d_call: .; cdr3_nt: TGTGCCGCGGGGGGTGATGCTTTCTTT; cdr3_aa: CAAGGDAFF
clone_size: .; j_call: TRBJ2-7; v_call: TRBV11-3; d_call: .; cdr3_nt: TGTGCCAGCAGCTTGGGGACGGGACACGGGAGGTACGAGCAGTACTTC; cdr3_aa: CASSLGTGHGRYEQYF
clone_size: few; j_call: TRBJ2-5; v_call: TRBV20-1; d_call: TRBD2; cdr3_nt: TGCAGTGCTAGAGAGCCTAGCGGGGTACAAGAGACCCAGTACTTC; cdr3_aa: CSAREPSGVQETQYF
clone_size: few; j_call: TRBJ1-2; v_call: TRBV6-2/TRBV6-3; d_call: .; cdr3_nt: TGTGCCAGCAGTCGACAGGCGAACTATGGCTACACCTTC; cdr3_aa: CASSRQANYGYTF
clone_size: once; j_call: TRBJ2-3; v_call: TRBV7-2; d_call: TRBD2; cdr3_nt: TGTGCCAGCAGCTTATCCGGGACTAGCGGCCGAGATACGCAGTATTTT; cdr3_aa: CASSLSGTSGRDTQYF